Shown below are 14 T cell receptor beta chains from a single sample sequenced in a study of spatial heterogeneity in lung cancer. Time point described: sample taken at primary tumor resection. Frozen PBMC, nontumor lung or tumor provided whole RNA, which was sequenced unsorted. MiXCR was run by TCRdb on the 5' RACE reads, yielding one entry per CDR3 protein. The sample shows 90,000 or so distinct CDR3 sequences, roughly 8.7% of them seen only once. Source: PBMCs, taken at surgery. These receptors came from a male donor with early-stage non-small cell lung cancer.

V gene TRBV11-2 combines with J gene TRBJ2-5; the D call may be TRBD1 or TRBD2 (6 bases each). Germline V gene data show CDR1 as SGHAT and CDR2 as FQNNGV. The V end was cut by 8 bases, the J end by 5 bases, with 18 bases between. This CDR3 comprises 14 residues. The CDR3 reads CASREGGRSETQYF. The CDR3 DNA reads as TGTGCCAGCCGAGAGGGGGGCCGATCGGAGACCCAGTACTTC. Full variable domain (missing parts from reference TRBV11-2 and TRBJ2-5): EAGVAQSPRYKIIEKRQSVAFWCNPISGHATLYWYQQILGQGPKLLIQFQNNGVVDDSQLPKDRFSAERLKGVDSTLKIQPAKLEDSAVYLCASREGGRSETQYFGPGTRLLVL.

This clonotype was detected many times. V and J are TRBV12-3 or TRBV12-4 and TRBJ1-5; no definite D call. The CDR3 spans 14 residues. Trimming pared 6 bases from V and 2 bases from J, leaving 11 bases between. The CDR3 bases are TGTGCCAGCAGGGAAAGGGCGGGCAATCAGCCCCAGCATTTT. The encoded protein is CASRERAGNQPQHF.

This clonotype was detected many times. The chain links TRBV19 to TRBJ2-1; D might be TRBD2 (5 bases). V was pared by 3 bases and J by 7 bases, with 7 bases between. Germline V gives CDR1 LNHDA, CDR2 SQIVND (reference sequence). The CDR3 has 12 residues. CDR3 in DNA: TGTGCCAGTAGTATGCGACTAAATGAGCAGTTCTTC. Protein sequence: CASSMRLNEQFF.

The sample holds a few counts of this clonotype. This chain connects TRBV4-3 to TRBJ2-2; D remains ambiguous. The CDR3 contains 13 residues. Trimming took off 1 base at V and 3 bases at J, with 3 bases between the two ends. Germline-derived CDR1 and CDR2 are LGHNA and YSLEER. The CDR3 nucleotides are TGCGCCAGCAGCCAAGGGTACACCGGGGAGCTGTTTTTT. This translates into CASSQGYTGELFF.

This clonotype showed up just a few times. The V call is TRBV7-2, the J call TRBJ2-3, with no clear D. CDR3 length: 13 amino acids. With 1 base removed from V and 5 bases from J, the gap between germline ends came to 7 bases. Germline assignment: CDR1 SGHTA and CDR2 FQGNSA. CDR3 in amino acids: CASSLGPLDTQYF. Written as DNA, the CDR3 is TGTGCCAGCAGCTTAGGTCCCTTAGATACGCAGTATTTT.

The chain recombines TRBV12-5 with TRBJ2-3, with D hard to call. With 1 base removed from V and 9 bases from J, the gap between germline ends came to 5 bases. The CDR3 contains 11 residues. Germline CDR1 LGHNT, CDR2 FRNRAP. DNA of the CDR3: TGTGCTAGTGGTTTGGGGGGAACGCAGTATTTT. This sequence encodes CASGLGGTQYF.

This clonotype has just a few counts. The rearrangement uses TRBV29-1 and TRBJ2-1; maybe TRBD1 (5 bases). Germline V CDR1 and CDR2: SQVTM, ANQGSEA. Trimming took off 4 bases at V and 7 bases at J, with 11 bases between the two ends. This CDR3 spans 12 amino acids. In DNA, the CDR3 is TGCAGCGTTGCCTCAGGGAAGAATGAGCAGTTCTTC. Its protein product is CSVASGKNEQFF.

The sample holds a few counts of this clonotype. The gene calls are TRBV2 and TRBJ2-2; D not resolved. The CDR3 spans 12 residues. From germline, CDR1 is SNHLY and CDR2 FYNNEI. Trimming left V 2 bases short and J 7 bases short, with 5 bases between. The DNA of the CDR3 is TGTGCCAGCAGTGAATCTAGCGGGGAGCTGTTTTTT. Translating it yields CASSESSGELFF. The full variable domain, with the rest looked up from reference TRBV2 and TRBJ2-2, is EPEVTQTPSHQVTQMGQEVILRCVPISNHLYFYWYRQILGQKVEFLVSFYNNEISEKSEIFDDQFSVERPDGSNFTLKIRSTKLEDSAMYFCASSESSGELFFGEGSRLTVL.

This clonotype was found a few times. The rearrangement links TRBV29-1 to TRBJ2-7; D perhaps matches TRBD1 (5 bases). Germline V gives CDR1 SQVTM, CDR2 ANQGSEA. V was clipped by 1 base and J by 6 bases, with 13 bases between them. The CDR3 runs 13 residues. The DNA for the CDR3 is TGCAGCGTTGAAGGGGCAGGGATGGGCGAGCAGTACTTC. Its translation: CSVEGAGMGEQYF.

CDR3 DNA: TGTGCCAGCAGTGAAAGGGACACTTTTTATGGCTACACCTTC. Translating gives CASSERDTFYGYTF. The chain carries TRBV25-1 and TRBJ1-2; D may be TRBD1 (6 bases). The CDR3 is made up of 14 amino acids. Germline CDR1 MGHDK, CDR2 SYGVNS. V dropped 2 bases and J dropped 5 bases, with 12 bases sitting between them.

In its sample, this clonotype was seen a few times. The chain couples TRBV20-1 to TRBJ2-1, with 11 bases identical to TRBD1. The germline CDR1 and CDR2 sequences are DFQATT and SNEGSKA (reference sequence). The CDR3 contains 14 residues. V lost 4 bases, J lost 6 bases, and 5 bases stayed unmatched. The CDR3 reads CSANGQGAANEQFF. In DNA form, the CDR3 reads TGCAGTGCTAACGGACAGGGGGCCGCCAATGAGCAGTTCTTC.

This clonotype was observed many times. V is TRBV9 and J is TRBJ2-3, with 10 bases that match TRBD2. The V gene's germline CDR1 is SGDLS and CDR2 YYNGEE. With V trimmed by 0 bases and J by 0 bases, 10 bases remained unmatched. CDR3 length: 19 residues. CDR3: CASSVEPSGGATSTDTQYF. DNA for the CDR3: TGTGCCAGCAGCGTAGAACCCAGCGGGGGGGCGACTAGCACAGATACGCAGTATTTT.

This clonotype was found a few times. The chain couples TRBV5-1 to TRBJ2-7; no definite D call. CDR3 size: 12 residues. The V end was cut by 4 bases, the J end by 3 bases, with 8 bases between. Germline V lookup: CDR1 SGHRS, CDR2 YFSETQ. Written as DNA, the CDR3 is TGCGCCAGCAGCATGGGTCTCTACGAGCAGTACTTC. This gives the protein CASSMGLYEQYF. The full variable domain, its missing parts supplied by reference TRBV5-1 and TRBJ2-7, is KAGVTQTPRYLIKTRGQQVTLSCSPISGHRSVSWYQQTPGQGLQFLFEYFSETQRNKGNFPGRFSGRQFSNSRSEMNVSTLELGDSALYLCASSMGLYEQYFGPGTRLTVT.

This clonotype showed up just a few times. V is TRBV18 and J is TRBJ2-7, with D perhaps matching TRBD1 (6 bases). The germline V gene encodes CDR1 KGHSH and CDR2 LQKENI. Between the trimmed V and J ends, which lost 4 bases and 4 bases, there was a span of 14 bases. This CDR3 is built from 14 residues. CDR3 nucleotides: TGTGCCAGCTCACGCGTCTCTCAGGGGTACGAGCAGTACTTC. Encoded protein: CASSRVSQGYEQYF.